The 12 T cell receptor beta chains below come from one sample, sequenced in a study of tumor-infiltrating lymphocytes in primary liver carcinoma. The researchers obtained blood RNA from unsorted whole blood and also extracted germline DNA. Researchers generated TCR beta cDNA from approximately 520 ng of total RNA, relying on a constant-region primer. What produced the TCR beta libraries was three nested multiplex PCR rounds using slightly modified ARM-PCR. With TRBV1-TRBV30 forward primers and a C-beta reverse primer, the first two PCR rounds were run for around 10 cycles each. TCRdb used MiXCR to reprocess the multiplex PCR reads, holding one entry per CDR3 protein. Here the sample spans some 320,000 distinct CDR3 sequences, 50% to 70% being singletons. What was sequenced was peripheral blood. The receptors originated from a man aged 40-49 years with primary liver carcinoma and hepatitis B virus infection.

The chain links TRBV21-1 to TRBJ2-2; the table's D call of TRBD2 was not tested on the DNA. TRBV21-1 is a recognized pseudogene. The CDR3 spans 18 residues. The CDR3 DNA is TGTGCCAGCAGCAAAGTTGGGCGAACGGGAGGACCGTGCGGGCAGCTGTTGTTT. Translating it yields CASSKVGRTGGPCGQLLF.

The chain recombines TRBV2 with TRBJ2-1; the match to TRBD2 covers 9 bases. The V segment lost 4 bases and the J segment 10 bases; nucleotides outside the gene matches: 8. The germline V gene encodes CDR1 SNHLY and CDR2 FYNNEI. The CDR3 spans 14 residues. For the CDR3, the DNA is TGTGCCAGCAGTGTAGCGGGAGTAAACCCGGAGCAGTTCTTC. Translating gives CASSVAGVNPEQFF.

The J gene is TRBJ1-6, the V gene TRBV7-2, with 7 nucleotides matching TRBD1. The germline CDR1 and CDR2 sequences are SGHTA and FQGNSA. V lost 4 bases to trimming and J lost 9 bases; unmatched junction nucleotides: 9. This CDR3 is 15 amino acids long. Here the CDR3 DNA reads TGTGCCAGCAGCTATACCGGGACAGACAGTTCACCCCTCCACTTT. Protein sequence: CASSYTGTDSSPLHF.

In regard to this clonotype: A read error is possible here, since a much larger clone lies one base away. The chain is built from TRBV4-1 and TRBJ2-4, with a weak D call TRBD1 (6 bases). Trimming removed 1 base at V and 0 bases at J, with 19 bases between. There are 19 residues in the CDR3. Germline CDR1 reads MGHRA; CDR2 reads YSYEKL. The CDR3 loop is CASSQGGPRDNIAKNIQYF. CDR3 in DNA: TGCGCCAGCAGCCAAGGCGGACCTAGGGACAATATAGCCAAAAACATTCAGTACTTC.

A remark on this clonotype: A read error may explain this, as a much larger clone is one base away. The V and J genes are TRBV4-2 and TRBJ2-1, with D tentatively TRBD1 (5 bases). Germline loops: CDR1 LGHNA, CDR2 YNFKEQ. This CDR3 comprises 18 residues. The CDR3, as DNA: TGCGCCGGCAGCCAAGATCAGGGAAGAGTCGGCCCCTACAATGAGCAGTTCTTC. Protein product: CAGSQDQGRVGPYNEQFF.

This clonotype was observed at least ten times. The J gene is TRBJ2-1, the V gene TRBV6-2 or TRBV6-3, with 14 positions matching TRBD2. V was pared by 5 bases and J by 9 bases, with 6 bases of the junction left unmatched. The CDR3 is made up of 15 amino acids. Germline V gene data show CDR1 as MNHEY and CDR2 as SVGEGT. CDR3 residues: CASSAGTSGSREQFF. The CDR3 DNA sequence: TGTGCCAGCAGTGCCGGGACTAGCGGGAGCCGTGAGCAGTTCTTC.

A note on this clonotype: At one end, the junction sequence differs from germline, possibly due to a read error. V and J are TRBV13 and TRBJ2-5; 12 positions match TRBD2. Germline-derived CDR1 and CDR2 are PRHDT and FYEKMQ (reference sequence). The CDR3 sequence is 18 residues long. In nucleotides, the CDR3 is TGTGCCAGCAGCCTTGGACTAGCGGGGACCCAGTACCACGAGACCCAGTACTTC. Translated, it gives CASSLGLAGTQYHETQYF.

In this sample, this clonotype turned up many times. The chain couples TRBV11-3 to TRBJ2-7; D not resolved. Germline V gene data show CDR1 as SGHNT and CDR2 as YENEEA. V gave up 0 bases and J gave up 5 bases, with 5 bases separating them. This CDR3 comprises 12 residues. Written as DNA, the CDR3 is TGTGCCAGCAGCTTAGATCGAGACGAGCAGTACTTC. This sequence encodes CASSLDRDEQYF.

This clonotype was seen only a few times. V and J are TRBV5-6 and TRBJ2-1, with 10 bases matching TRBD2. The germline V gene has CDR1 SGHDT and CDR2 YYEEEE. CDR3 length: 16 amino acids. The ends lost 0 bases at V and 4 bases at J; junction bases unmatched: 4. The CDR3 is CASSLARTSGYNEQFF. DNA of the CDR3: TGTGCCAGCAGCTTGGCTAGGACTAGCGGATACAATGAGCAGTTCTTC.

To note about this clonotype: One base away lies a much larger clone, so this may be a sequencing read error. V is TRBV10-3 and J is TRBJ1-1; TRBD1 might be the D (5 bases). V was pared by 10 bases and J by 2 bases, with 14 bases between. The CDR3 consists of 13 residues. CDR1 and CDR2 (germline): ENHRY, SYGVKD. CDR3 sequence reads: CATVSRENTEAFF. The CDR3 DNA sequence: TGTGCCACCGTGTCCAGGGAAAACACTGAAGCTTTCTTT.

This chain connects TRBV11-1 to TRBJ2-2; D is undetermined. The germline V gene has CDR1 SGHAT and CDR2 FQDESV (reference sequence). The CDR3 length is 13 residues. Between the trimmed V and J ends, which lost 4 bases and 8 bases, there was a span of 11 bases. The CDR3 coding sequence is TGTGCCAGCAGCTCAGATATGACTGGGGAGCTGTTTTTT. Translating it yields CASSSDMTGELFF. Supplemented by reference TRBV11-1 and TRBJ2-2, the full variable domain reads EAEVAQSPRYKITEKSQAVAFWCDPISGHATLYWYRQILGQGPELLVQFQDESVVDDSQLPKDRFSAERLKGVDSTLKIQPAELGDSAMYLCASSSDMTGELFFGEGSRLTVL.

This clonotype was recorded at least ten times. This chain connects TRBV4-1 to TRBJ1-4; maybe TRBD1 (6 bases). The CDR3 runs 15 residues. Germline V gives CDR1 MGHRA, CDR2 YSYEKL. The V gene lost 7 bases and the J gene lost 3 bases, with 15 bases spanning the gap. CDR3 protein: CASTKTRGSNEKLFF. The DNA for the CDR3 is TGCGCCAGCACGAAAACCAGGGGCTCTAATGAAAAACTGTTTTTT.